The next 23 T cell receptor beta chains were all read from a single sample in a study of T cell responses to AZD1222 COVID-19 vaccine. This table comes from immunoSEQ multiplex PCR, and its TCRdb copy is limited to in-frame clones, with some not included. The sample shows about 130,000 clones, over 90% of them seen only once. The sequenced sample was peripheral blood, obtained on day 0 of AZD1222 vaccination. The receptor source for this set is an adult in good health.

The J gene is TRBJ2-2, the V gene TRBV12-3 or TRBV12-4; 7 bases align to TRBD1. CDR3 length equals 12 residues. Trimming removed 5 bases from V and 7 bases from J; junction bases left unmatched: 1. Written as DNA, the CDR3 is TGTGCCAGCAGTCAGGGGGTCGGGGAGCTGTTTTTT. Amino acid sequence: CASSQGVGELFF.

CDR3: CASSLLGTGGPTDTQYF. The CDR3, as DNA: TGTGCCAGCAGCTTGTTGGGGACAGGGGGACCCACAGATACGCAGTATTTT. This chain links TRBV5-5 with TRBJ2-3; 11 nucleotides align to TRBD1. The CDR3 is 17 residues long. The V gene end was trimmed by 1 base and the J gene end by 2 bases; junction bases not matched to a gene: 6. Germline CDR1 SGHKS, CDR2 YYEKEE (reference sequence).

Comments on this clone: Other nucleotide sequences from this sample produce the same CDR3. This CDR3 is CASSFDRGDYGYTF. The CDR3 DNA reads as TGCGCCAGCAGCTTCGACAGGGGTGACTATGGCTACACCTTC. The chain has TRBV5-1 and TRBJ1-2; 8 bases match TRBD1. The CDR3 is made up of 14 amino acids. Germline trimming cut 2 bases from V and 3 bases from J; bases unmatched to any gene: 3. Germline values: CDR1 SGHRS, CDR2 YFSETQ.

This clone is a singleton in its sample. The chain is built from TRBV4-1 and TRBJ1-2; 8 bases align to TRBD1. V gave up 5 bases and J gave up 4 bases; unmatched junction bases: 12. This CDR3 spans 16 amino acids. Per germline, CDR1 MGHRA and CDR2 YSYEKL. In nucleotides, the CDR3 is TGCGCCAGCAGCTACCAATTTCCAGGGGGCAGCTATGGCTACACCTTC. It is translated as CASSYQFPGGSYGYTF.

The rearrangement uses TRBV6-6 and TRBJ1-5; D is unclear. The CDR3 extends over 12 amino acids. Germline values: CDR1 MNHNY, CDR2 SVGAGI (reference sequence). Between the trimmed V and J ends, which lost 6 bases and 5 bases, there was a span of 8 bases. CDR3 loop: CASSRNDQPQHF. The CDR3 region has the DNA TGTGCCAGCAGCAGGAACGATCAGCCCCAGCATTTT.

This chain's CDR3 is CASSSNSWGIAFF. The CDR3 DNA is TGTGCCAGCAGTTCCAACAGTTGGGGCATAGCTTTCTTT. The chain has TRBV27 and TRBJ1-1; the D gene is possibly TRBD1 (5 bases). This CDR3 comprises 13 residues. V was cut by 4 bases and J by 10 bases, with 16 bases left in between. CDR1 is MNHEY, CDR2 SMNVEV, per germline (reference sequence).

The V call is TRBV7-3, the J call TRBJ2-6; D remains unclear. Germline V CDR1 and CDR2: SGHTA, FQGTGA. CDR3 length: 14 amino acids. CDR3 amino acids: CATAKGVGANVLTF. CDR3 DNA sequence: TGTGCTACAGCGAAGGGCGTCGGGGCCAACGTCCTGACTTTC. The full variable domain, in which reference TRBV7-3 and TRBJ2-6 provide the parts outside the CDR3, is GAGVSQTPSNKVTEKGKYVELRCDPISGHTALYWYRQSLGQGPEFLIYFQGTGAADDSGLPNDRFFAVRPEGSVSTLKIQRTERGDSAVYLCATAKGVGANVLTFGAGSRLTVL.

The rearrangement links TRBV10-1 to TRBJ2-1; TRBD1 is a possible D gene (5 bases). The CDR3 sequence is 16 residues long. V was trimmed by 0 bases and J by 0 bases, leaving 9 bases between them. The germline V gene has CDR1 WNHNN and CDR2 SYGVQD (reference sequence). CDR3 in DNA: TGCGCCAGCAGTGAGTCAGCAGGGCTCTCCTACAATGAGCAGTTCTTC. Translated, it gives CASSESAGLSYNEQFF.

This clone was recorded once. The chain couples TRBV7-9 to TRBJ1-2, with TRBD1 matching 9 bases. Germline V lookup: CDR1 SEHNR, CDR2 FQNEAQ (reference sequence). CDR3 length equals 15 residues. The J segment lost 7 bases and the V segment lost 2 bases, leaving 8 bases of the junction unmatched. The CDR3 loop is CASSLMGQGLGGYTF. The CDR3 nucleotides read TGTGCCAGCAGCTTAATGGGACAGGGTCTGGGTGGCTACACCTTC.

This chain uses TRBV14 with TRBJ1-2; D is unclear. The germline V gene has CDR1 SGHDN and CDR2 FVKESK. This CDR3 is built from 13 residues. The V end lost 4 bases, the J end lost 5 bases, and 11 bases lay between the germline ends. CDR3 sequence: CASSLSLRYGYTF. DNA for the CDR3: TGTGCCAGCAGCCTCTCCCTGCGATATGGCTACACCTTC.

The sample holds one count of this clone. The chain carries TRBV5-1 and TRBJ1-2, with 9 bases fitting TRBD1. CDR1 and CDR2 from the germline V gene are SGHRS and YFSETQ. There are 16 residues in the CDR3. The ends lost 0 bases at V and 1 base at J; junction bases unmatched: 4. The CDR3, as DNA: TGCGCCAGCAGCTTGGTCGGACAGGGGATTAACTATGGCTACACCTTC. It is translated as CASSLVGQGINYGYTF.

The CDR3 DNA reads as TGTGCCAGCTCACAGACAGGGGGAGACTATGGCTACACCTTC. It codes for CASSQTGGDYGYTF. The chain combines TRBV18 with TRBJ1-2, with 9 bases lining up with TRBD1. CDR1 is KGHSH, CDR2 LQKENI, per germline. This CDR3 region has 14 residues. J lost 3 bases, V lost 4 bases, and 3 bases had no gene match.

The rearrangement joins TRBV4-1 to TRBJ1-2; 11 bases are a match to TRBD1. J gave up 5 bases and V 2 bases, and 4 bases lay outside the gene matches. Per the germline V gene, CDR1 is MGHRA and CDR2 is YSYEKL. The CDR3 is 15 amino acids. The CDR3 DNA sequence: TGCGCCAGCAGCCAATCCGGGACAGGGGGTTATGGCTACACCTTC. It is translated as CASSQSGTGGYGYTF.

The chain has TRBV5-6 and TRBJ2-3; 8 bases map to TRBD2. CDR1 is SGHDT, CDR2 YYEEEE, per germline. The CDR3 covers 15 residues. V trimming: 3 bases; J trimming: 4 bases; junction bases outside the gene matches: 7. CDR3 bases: TGTGCCAGCAGCTCCCTTAGCGGGGTCGCAGATACGCAGTATTTT. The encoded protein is CASSSLSGVADTQYF.

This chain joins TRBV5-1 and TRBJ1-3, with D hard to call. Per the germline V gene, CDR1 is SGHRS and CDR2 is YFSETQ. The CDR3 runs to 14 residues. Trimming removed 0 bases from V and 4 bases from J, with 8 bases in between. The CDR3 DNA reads TGCGCCAGCAGCTTGGCTGGGTACGGAAACACCATATATTTT. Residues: CASSLAGYGNTIYF.

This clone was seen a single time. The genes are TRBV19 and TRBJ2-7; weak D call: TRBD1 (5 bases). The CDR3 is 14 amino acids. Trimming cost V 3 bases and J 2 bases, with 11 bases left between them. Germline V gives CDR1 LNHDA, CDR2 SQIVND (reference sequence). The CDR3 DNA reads TGTGCCAGTAGTATTCGGCCAGGGCCCTACGAGCAGTACTTC. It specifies CASSIRPGPYEQYF.

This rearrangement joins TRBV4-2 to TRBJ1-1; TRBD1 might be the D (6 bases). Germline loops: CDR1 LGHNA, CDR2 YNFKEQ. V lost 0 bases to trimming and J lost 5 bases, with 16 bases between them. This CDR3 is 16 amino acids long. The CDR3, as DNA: TGTGCCAGCAGCCAAGATCAAAGGGGGTGGGTGACTGAAGCTTTCTTT. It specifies CASSQDQRGWVTEAFF.

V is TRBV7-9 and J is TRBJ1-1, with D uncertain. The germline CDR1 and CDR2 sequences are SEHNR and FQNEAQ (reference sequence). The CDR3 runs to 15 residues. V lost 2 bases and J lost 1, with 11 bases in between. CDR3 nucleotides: TGTGCCAGCAGCTTATTGGCGGGGTCGAACACTGAAGCTTTCTTT. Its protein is CASSLLAGSNTEAFF.

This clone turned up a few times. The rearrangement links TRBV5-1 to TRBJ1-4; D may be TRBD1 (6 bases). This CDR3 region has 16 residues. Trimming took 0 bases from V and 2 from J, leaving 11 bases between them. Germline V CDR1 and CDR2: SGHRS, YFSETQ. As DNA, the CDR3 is TGCGCCAGCAGCTTGGATGGGGGGCGGACTAATGAAAAACTGTTTTTT. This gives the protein CASSLDGGRTNEKLFF.

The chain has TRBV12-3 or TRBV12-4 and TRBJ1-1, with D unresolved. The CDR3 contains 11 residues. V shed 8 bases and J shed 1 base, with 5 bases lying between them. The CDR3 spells CASQENTEAFF. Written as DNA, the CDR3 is TGTGCCAGCCAGGAGAACACTGAAGCTTTCTTT.

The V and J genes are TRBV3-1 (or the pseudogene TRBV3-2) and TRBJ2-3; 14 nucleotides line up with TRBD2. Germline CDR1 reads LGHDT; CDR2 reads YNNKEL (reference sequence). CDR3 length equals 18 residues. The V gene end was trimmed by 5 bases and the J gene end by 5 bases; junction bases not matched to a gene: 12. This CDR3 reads CASSSILGLAGGKDTQYF. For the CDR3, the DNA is TGTGCCAGCAGCTCAATCCTAGGACTAGCGGGGGGTAAAGATACGCAGTATTTT.

CDR3 coding DNA: TGTGCCAGCAGCCGACAGTCTTTGGGCAATCAGCCCCAGCATTTT. Protein product: CASSRQSLGNQPQHF. The rearrangement links TRBV2 to TRBJ1-5, with D tentatively TRBD1 (5 bases). The V end was cut by 6 bases, the J end by 2 bases, with 14 bases between. The CDR3 extends over 15 amino acids. The germline V gene has CDR1 SNHLY and CDR2 FYNNEI. Supplemented by reference TRBV2 and TRBJ1-5, the full variable domain reads EPEVTQTPSHQVTQMGQEVILRCVPISNHLYFYWYRQILGQKVEFLVSFYNNEISEKSEIFDDQFSVERPDGSNFTLKIRSTKLEDSAMYFCASSRQSLGNQPQHFGDGTRLSIL.

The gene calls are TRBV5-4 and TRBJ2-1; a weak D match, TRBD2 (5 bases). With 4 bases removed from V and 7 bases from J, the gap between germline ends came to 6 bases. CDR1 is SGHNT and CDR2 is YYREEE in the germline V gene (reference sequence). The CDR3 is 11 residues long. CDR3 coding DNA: TGTGCCAGCAGCGGCGGGAATGAGCAGTTCTTC. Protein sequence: CASSGGNEQFF.